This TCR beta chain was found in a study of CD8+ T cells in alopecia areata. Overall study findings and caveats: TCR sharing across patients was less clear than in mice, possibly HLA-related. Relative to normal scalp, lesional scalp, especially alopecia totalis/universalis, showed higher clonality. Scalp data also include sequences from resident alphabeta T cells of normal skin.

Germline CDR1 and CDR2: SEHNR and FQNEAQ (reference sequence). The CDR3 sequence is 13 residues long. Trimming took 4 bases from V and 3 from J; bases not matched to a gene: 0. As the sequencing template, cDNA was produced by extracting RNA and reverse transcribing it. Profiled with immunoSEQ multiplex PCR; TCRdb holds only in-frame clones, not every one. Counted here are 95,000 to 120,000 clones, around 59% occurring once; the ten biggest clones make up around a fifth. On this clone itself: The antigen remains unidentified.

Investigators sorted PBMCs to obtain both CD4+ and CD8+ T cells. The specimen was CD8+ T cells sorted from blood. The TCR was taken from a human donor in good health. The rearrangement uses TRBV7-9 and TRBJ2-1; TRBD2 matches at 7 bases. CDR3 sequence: CASSSSGYNEQFF. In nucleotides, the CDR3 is TGTGCCAGCAGCTCTAGCGGCTACAATGAGCAGTTCTTC.